This is a list of T cell receptor beta chains from one sample in a study of cytomegalovirus exposure and HLA in healthy donors. TCRdb's copy holds only in-frame clones and misses some; the assay was immunoSEQ multiplex PCR. The table for this sample gives some 51,000 clones. The sample taken for sequencing was PBMCs. These receptors were obtained from a man between 45 and 60 years old in good health and CMV-seropositive. Each CDR3 is given with its conserved first and last residue. The order of the fields is D gene, V gene, J gene, CDR3 DNA, CDR3 protein. D genes are given only for firm matches.

.	TRBV7-9	TRBJ2-6	TGTGCCAGCACTAAGACAGCCGGGGCCAACGTCCTGACTTTC	CASTKTAGANVLTF
TRBD1	TRBV6-5	TRBJ2-1	TGTGCCAGCAGTTTATCCGGGACAGGGACTTACAATGAGCAGTTCTTC	CASSLSGTGTYNEQFF
TRBD1	TRBV28	TRBJ1-5	TGTGCCAGCAGTTTTTCCAGGGCAGGGGGACAGCCCCAGCATTTT	CASSFSRAGGQPQHF
.	TRBV2	TRBJ2-5	TGTGCCAGCAGTGTGTCAGGGGGGCAAGAGACCCAGTACTTC	CASSVSGGQETQYF
.	TRBV5-1	TRBJ2-3	TGCGCCAGCAGCCACACAGATACGCAGTATTTT	CASSHTDTQYF
.	TRBV29-1	TRBJ1-1	TGCAGCGTTGAGAGGCGAATGAACACTGAAGCTTTCTTT	CSVERRMNTEAFF
.	TRBV6-5	TRBJ2-1	TGTGCCCCCATTCCCGGGATCAATGACAATGAGCAGTTCTTC	CAPIPGINDNEQFF
.	TRBV28	TRBJ1-1	TGTGCCAGCAGTCCCCACCTAACAGGGATTGAAGCTTTCTTT	CASSPHLTGIEAFF
.	TRBV19	TRBJ2-2	TGTGCCAGTAGGACTAGTAAGTCGACCGGGGAGCTGTTTTTT	CASRTSKSTGELFF
.	TRBV6-1	TRBJ2-6	TGTGCCAGCAGTCTACACAGGGCTGGGGCCAACGTCCTGACTTTC	CASSLHRAGANVLTF
.	TRBV14	TRBJ1-2	TGTGCCAGCAGCCAAGAGGACAGAAACTATGGCTACACCTTC	CASSQEDRNYGYTF
TRBD1	TRBV7-3	TRBJ2-7	TGTGCCAGCAGCGCGGACAGGGGATACGAGCAGTACTTC	CASSADRGYEQYF
.	TRBV7-6	TRBJ1-6	TGTGCCAGCAGCTGGGGACACAGGGATTCACCCCTCCACTTT	CASSWGHRDSPLHF
TRBD1	TRBV7-2	TRBJ1-4	TGTGCCAGCAGACGGACAGGCTTTCCAACTAATGAAAAACTGTTTTTT	CASRRTGFPTNEKLFF
.	TRBV29-1	TRBJ2-5	TGCAGCGCCATTGCCCGGGATCATAATAGAGAGACCCAGTACTTC	CSAIARDHNRETQYF
TRBD1	TRBV18	TRBJ2-5	TGTGCCAGCTCACCCTACATTGGGACAGGGAGCGCGGTTCAAGAGACCCAGTACTTC	CASSPYIGTGSAVQETQYF
.	TRBV7-9	TRBJ1-1	TGTGCCAGCAGCTTATGGAAGCGTCTGAACACTGAAGCTTTCTTT	CASSLWKRLNTEAFF
.	TRBV4-1	TRBJ2-7	TGCGCCAGCAGCCAAGATTGGGGTGCGGGCAAGGTGAGCTACGAGCAGTACTTC	CASSQDWGAGKVSYEQYF
TRBD1	TRBV4-1	TRBJ1-2	TGCGCCAGCAGCCAAGGAACAGGGGACTATGGCTACACCTTC	CASSQGTGDYGYTF
TRBD2	TRBV10-3	TRBJ2-3	TGTGCCATCAGTGAGTCGAGGCTAGCGGGAGGAGATACGCAGTATTTT	CAISESRLAGGDTQYF
.	TRBV9	TRBJ2-7	TGTTCCAGCAGCGTAGGAGGGGAGGCCTACGAGCAGTACTTC	CSSSVGGEAYEQYF
TRBD1	TRBV28	TRBJ2-7	TGTGCCAGCAGTTTCCCGACAGGGCCCTACGAGCAGTACTTC	CASSFPTGPYEQYF
TRBD1	TRBV19	TRBJ1-4	TGTGCCAGTACTCAGACAGGGGGCGGTGAAAAACTGTTTTTT	CASTQTGGGEKLFF
.	TRBV28	TRBJ2-7	TGTGCCAGCAGTCTCCGGGGACTCGCCTACGAGCAGTACTTC	CASSLRGLAYEQYF
.	TRBV6-1	TRBJ2-7	TGTGCCAGCACTGAAGGCCCGAGCTCCTACGAGCAGTACTTC	CASTEGPSSYEQYF
TRBD1	TRBV6-5	TRBJ1-1	TGTGCCAGCAGTTACTCGACAGGGGCGGGTGAAGCTTTCTTT	CASSYSTGAGEAFF